This TCR beta chain was sequenced during a study of blood T cell repertoires in COVID-19 (dated by TCRdb to about 2020). For the study in its entirety: Samples covering the acute and convalescent phases of COVID-19 were provided by collaborators in the United States, Italy and Spain. The material from the prospective study consisted of cDNA or gDNA derived from T cells, B-cell-depleted T cells, or PBMCs. The dataset comprised deeply sampled blood TCRbeta repertoires from subjects exposed to, actively infected with, or recovered from COVID-19. The repertoires were released in a freely available public database meant as a resource for research on the immune response to SARS-CoV-2. The samples were drawn from two sources: the first 160 participants of the ongoing ImmuneRACE study, and 1,254 subjects contributed by 6 global collaborators. Sample metadata almost always included a de-identified subject ID, COVID-19 status, age in years and sex. Where HLA class I and class II types were available, the types were taken from metadata supplied by the sample provider, not from assay-based typing. Overall study results and their limits: Clinical and demographic metadata were provided uncurated, with the amount varying by source and participant.

Each collaborating institution followed its own protocols to collect whole blood in K2EDTA tubes. For TCRbeta analysis, collaborators shipped samples as frozen whole blood, isolated PBMCs, or DNA extracted from either of those sample types. On this clone: Its cognate antigen has yet to be identified. No base qualities exist here, and no much larger clone lies one base off it.

TCRbeta CDR3 regions were amplified from genomic DNA using the immunoSEQ Assay, a bias-controlled multiplex PCR. Turning to the authors' computational methods: Within the assay, amplification of reference gene primers was used to estimate how many nucleated cells each sample contained. To quantify the absolute abundance of each unique TCRbeta CDR3 rearrangement, sequence reads were collapsed and filtered. For each sample, productive Simpson clonality was calculated as the square root of Simpson's diversity index over productive rearrangements. Imported from immuneACCESS, the table was reduced by TCRdb to in-frame sequences with V and J called. These copies leave out some clones; in studies compared against another copy, an unresolved V gene accounts for under half, and the cause of the remainder is not known. That table furnishes V, J and clone size, whereas the DNA furnished D and trimming. This sample is represented by approximately 76,000 clones; 88% of them were singletons. The biggest ten clones account for nearly 45% of the sample.

The receptor was derived from a human donor in a cohort sampled during active COVID-19. Source material: peripheral blood.

The nucleotides are TGTGCCACCAGCAGAGATCAGGGGACTGGGGCCAACGTCCTGACTTTC. Translated, it gives CATSRDQGTGANVLTF. The chain employs TRBV15 and TRBJ2-6, and possibly TRBD1, on 6 matching bases. As encoded in the germline V gene (reference sequence), CDR1 is LNHNV while CDR2 is YYDKDF. The CDR3 holds 16 amino acids from the cysteine to the phenylalanine. Only the CDR3 region is kept as DNA, spanning 48 bases read in frame from base 1. Trimming at the junction amounts to 0 bases on V and 2 bases on J, and the germline ends lie 8 bases apart.